One sample yielded the 8 T cell receptor beta chains listed below, sequenced in a study of T cell responses to AZD1222 COVID-19 vaccine (TCRdb year 2021). Library prep was done by the immunoSEQ multiplex PCR assay. The table comes from immuneACCESS by way of TCRdb, which keeps in-frame sequences with V and J called. Part of the clones is missing from these tables; in studies checked, under half for an unresolved V gene and the rest for unknown reasons. For this sample there are 100,000 or so clones; more than 75% appear just once. The ten largest clones capture 16% of the sample. The sample's time point, from its label and the paper: baseline before first vaccination. This specimen consisted of peripheral blood, obtained on day 0 of AZD1222 vaccination. Receptor source: an adult in good health.

The chain has TRBV29-1 and TRBJ1-1; the D is unclear. In germline, CDR1 is SQVTM, CDR2 ANQGSEA. This CDR3 is built from 13 residues. V was cut by 6 bases and J by 2 bases, with 13 bases left in between. CDR3 in DNA: TGCAGCGTACGAGGACGGTTTAACACTGAAGCTTTCTTT. Translation: CSVRGRFNTEAFF.

The chain recombines TRBV18 with TRBJ2-5; 8 bases line up with TRBD1. Germline V lookup: CDR1 KGHSH, CDR2 LQKENI. The CDR3 is 16 residues long. J gave up 1 base and V 8 bases, and 12 bases lay outside the gene matches. CDR3 sequence reads: CASRPVDRVAQETQYF. The CDR3 DNA is TGTGCCAGCCGACCTGTGGACAGGGTCGCCCAAGAGACCCAGTACTTC.

This chain uses TRBV5-5 with TRBJ2-5; D ambiguous. Trimming stripped 2 bases from V and 1 base from J, with 0 bases between. Germline V gene data show CDR1 as SGHKS and CDR2 as YYEKEE (reference sequence). CDR3 length equals 11 residues. The CDR3 nucleotides read TGTGCCAGCAGCTTCCAAGAGACCCAGTACTTC. It is translated as CASSFQETQYF. The entire variable domain, with the rest obtained from reference TRBV5-5 and TRBJ2-5, is as follows: DAGVTQSPTHLIKTRGQQVTLRCSPISGHKSVSWYQQVLGQGPQFIFQYYEKEERGRGNFPDRFSARQFPNYSSELNVNALLLGDSALYLCASSFQETQYFGPGTRLLVL.

The chain combines TRBV4-1 with TRBJ2-7; 12 bases line up with TRBD2. Germline lookup yields CDR1 MGHRA and CDR2 YSYEKL. The CDR3 is made up of 15 amino acids. V lost 1 base, J lost 4 bases, and 2 bases stayed unmatched. The CDR3, as DNA: TGCGCCAGCAGCCAAGGACTAGCGGGAGTATACGAGCAGTACTTC. It is translated as CASSQGLAGVYEQYF.

The rearrangement uses TRBV5-1 and TRBJ1-5; D may be TRBD1 (6 bases). The CDR3 is 15 residues long. CDR1 SGHRS and CDR2 YFSETQ come from the germline V gene. V lost 7 bases and J lost 2, with 16 bases in between. The CDR3: CASAYVPGGNQPQHF. The CDR3 DNA reads as TGCGCCAGCGCCTATGTCCCAGGGGGCAATCAGCCCCAGCATTTT.

This clone was detected a few times. CDR3 DNA: TGTGCCAGCAGCTTAGATGGAGGGCCCGGGGAGCTGTTTTTT. Protein product: CASSLDGGPGELFF. V is TRBV11-2 and J is TRBJ2-2, with D maybe TRBD2 (6 bases). CDR1 is SGHAT and CDR2 is FQNNGV in the germline V gene. The CDR3 totals 14 residues. Between the trimmed V and J ends, which lost 0 bases and 6 bases, there was a span of 8 bases.

The gene calls are TRBV5-1 and TRBJ2-7, with D possibly TRBD2 on 6 matching bases. Trimming took off 2 bases at V and 3 bases at J, with 15 bases between the two ends. The germline gives CDR1 SGHRS, CDR2 YFSETQ. The CDR3 sequence is 15 residues long. The CDR3 is CASSLGGRRGYEQYF. Here the CDR3 DNA reads TGCGCCAGCAGCTTAGGAGGGAGGAGAGGCTACGAGCAGTACTTC.

V and J are TRBV7-3 and TRBJ2-3, with 11 bases aligning to TRBD2. From germline, CDR1 is SGHTA and CDR2 FQGTGA. The CDR3 is made up of 18 amino acids. V lost 1 base, J lost 6 bases, and 12 bases stayed unmatched. The CDR3 is CASSLRGTTSGTTDTQYF. The CDR3 nucleotides are TGTGCCAGCAGCTTAAGAGGTACGACTAGCGGGACCACGGATACGCAGTATTTT.